This TCR beta chain was found in a study of CD8 T cells in ankylosing spondylitis. Germline V gene sequence: CDR1 SGHNT, CDR2 YYREEE (reference sequence). The CDR3 spans 14 residues. The J segment lost 3 bases and the V segment lost 0 bases, leaving 2 bases of the junction unmatched. TCRdb analysed the 5' RACE reads with MiXCR anew, one entry per CDR3 protein. Of more than 30,000 distinct CDR3 sequences detected, 10% to 15% appear once; the ten largest clones hold approximately 31%. The sequence was obtained from a male donor with ankylosing spondylitis. The sample taken for sequencing was synovial fluid, either unsorted or a sorted T cell fraction (not recorded which). The rearrangement links TRBV5-4 to TRBJ2-7; 8 nucleotides agree with TRBD1. CDR3 region: CASSLDRGSYEQYF. For the CDR3, the DNA is TGTGCCAGCAGCTTGGACAGGGGGAGCTACGAGCAGTACTTC.